This entry is about one TCR beta chain. This clonotype occurred a few times. Which antigen it targets is not known. No qualities accompany the bases; no much larger clone lies one base away. The sample's time point label is to be understood as: blood at routine non-recurrence follow-up after resection. Without any cell sorting, TCR sequencing was performed on whole RNA extracted either from tumor and nontumor lung tissue or from cryopreserved PBMC samples. Only patients with enough RNA available from two or more tumor regions were chosen for TCR sequencing. CDR1 LGHDT and CDR2 YNNKEL were looked up in the germline V gene (reference sequence). V and J lose 4 bases and 5 bases, and a span of 11 bases separates them. The CDR3 contains 13 residues, cysteine and phenylalanine counted. Here the CDR3 DNA is all that survives: 39 bases in frame from base 1. Library preparation used 5' RACE. Sequencer: NextSeq 500. The TCR library protocol attached a unique molecular identifier to each TCR cDNA molecule to allow correction of PCR and sequencing errors. Turning to the authors' computational methods: TCR identification, UMI-based error correction and CDR3 extraction were performed with Decombinator tools. TCRs above a frequency of 2 per 1,000, corresponding to the top 1% of the tumor frequency distribution, were defined as expanded. Rényi diversity was computed with the R vegan package after subsampling each repertoire 100 times to 5,000 TCRs. CDR3 similarity networks were built from amino acid triplet string-kernel similarity, with CDR3s being connected when pairwise similarity was above 0.82. The public reads were reanalyzed by TCRdb: fastp trimming at Q25, MiXCR alignment, in-frame beta chains only. Entries that share a CDR3 protein sequence are merged under the most common genes and DNA. None of the V and J calls come from the authors' own analysis; TCRdb made them. The sample has around 45,000 distinct CDR3 sequences on record, 22% of them singletons. Less than 9% of the sample lies in the top ten.

This sample stems from a study of spatial heterogeneity in lung cancer (dated by TCRdb to between 2018 and 2020). For the wider study: Donors were around 71 patients with early-stage, untreated non-small cell lung cancer from the lung TRACERx cohort. Follow-up PBMC samples were sequenced whenever available, and the median time to follow-up was roughly two years after resection. Beta-chain transcripts were consistently detected in greater numbers than alpha-chain transcripts, which likely reflects a higher abundance of beta-chain transcripts. In the raw uncorrected reads, each unique combination of TCR and UMI appeared on average more than ten times. The study quantitatively compared TCR alpha and beta repertoires across multiple tumor regions, matched nontumor lung and blood in non-small cell lung cancer. TCR repertoire features were related to nonsynonymous mutation counts determined by whole-exome sequencing of tumor tissue. Both alpha and beta chains were TCR-sequenced in samples taken at surgery, namely 220 tumor regions, 63 to 70 matched nontumor lung samples and 56 PBMC samples.

On the study overall, not on this receptor specifically: Ubiquitous expanded tumor TCRs were detected in blood more often at tumor resection than at routine follow-up. Additional single-cell paired TCR alpha and beta sequencing was considered necessary to confirm, at a functional level, the hypothesis that regional TCRs recognize regional mutations. Comparisons of baseline and follow-up blood repertoires included only 14 patients.

The sample here was PBMCs, taken at follow-up. The rearrangement joined TRBV3-1 to TRBJ1-1; a tentative D match to TRBD1 spans 5 bases. The clonotype comes from a female donor with early-stage non-small cell lung cancer. The base sequence is TGTGCCAGCAGCCCGGGGGAGTGGACTGAAGCTTTCTTT. Its protein reads: CASSPGEWTEAFF.